This T cell receptor (beta chain) was observed in a study of shared clonotypes between healthy human individuals. Regarding the study as a whole: Clonotypes that were shared across a few donors made up approximately 5% of naive CD4 clonotypes.

Worth noting for this clone: Its antigen is unknown.

Assay used: immunoSEQ multiplex PCR; TCRdb lists only in-frame clones, some missing. The repertoire has roughly 1,500,000 clones, 98% of them found once; the top ten carry 0.36%. The CDR3 totals 14 residues. Trimming removed 5 bases from V and 5 bases from J, with 13 bases in between. The germline V gene encodes CDR1 SEHNR and CDR2 FQNEAQ (reference sequence). Partitioning of CD4+ cells yielded a CD45RA+ naive subset and a CD45RA-negative memory subset. The sequencing sample was made of naive CD4+ T cells sorted from blood. The subset is: CD45RA+ positively selected. This clonotype was obtained from a man younger than 45 in good health. V and J are TRBV7-9 and TRBJ1-5; no clear D gene. Here the CDR3 DNA reads TGTGCCAGCAGCCCCTCGGGAACTTATCAGCCCCAGCATTTT. This encodes CASSPSGTYQPQHF.